This is a list of T cell receptor beta chains from one sample in a study of glioma-infiltrating T cells after dendritic cell vaccination. Assay: immunoSEQ multiplex PCR; the TCRdb copy retains only in-frame clones and omits some. The data contain more than 95,000 clones, around 89% of them singletons. The sequencing used blood, collected after dendritic cell vaccination. The receptors derive from a human donor with glioblastoma. Each CDR3 is given without its conserved first and last residue. The order of the fields is J gene, V gene, CDR3 protein.

TRBJ2-7 | TRBV5-4 | ASSPLGTGTYEQY
TRBJ2-5 | TRBV15 | ATSRVREETQY
TRBJ1-4 | TRBV11-2 | ASSLDVQGLVTNEKLF
TRBJ1-2 | TRBV28 | AGWGGTYYGYT
TRBJ2-4 | TRBV7-3 | ASSLNPSGGPMRN
TRBJ2-7 | TRBV5-6 | ASSLTKNTAYEQY
TRBJ1-3 | TRBV11-2 | ASSLAGGSGNTIY
TRBJ2-3 | TRBV7-3 | ASSLVETDTQY
TRBJ2-1 | TRBV2 | ASSEDSAYSSSYNEQF
TRBJ2-7 | TRBV11-3 | ASSSGLAGGEQY
TRBJ2-5 | TRBV28 | ASGGAGGVETQY
TRBJ2-1 | TRBV13 | ASSLGRGNEQF
TRBJ2-1 | TRBV6-5 | ASSTTSGGADEQF
TRBJ1-1 | TRBV5-1 | ASSTGTGGRNTEAF
TRBJ1-2 | TRBV19 | ASQTGQGTYGYT
TRBJ2-1 | TRBV5-4 | ASSVDRADYNEQF
TRBJ1-1 | TRBV18 | ASSPPVGRNTEAF
TRBJ2-5 | TRBV2 | ASSPRLAVKETQY
TRBJ1-1 | TRBV18 | ASSRQGPGTEAF
TRBJ1-5 | TRBV11-3 | ASSQGPRQPQH
TRBJ2-3 | TRBV2 | ASSELPSGSTDTQY
TRBJ2-3 | TRBV29-1 | SVVPGLADTQY
TRBJ1-1 | TRBV5-1 | ASSYTGGRTEAF
TRBJ1-1 | TRBV6-1 | ATVPQGDRTEAF
TRBJ1-1 | TRBV12-5 | ASGPTGVRAEAF
TRBJ2-1 | TRBV6-6 | ASSYVRGNEQF
TRBJ2-5 | TRBV7-7 | ASSYAGTSGETQY
TRBJ1-2 | TRBV4-2 | ASSQERRAYGYT
TRBJ2-2 | TRBV6-6 | ASSYGLAGGSGELF
TRBJ1-3 | TRBV6-1 | ASNGASGNTIY
TRBJ1-4 | TRBV5-6 | ASSRTGEAEKLF